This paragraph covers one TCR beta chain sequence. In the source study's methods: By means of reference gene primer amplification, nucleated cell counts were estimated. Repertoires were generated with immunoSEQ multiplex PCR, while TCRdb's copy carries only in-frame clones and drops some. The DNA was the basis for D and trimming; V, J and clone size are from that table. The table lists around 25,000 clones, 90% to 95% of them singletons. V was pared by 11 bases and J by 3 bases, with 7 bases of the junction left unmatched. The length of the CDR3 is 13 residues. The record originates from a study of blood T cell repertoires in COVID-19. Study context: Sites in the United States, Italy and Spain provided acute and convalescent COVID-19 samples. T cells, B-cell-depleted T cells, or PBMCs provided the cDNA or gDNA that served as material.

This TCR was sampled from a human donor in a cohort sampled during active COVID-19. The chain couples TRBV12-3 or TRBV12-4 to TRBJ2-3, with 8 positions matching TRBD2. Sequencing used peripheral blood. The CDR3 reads CAGRGGPTDTQYF. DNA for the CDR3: TGTGCCGGACGGGGGGGCCCGACAGATACGCAGTATTTT.